A selection of T cell receptor beta chains follows, all from one sample in a study of blood T cells in healthy people across ages. Each CDR3 protein is one row after TCRdb ran MiXCR on the 5' RACE reads. The data show about 2 million distinct CDR3 sequences, around 50% seen once. The sample taken for sequencing was blood. These receptors originate from a middle-aged woman in good health. The CDR3 runs from the conserved cysteine through the conserved F or W. Fields, in order: clone size, D gene, J gene, V gene, CDR3 protein, CDR3 DNA. The D gene is left open where the match is weak. Clone sizes are given selectively: once, few, many, or a class where the clone is expanded.

abundance: few
d_gene: -
j_gene: TRBJ2-3
v_gene: TRBV18
CDR3aa: CASSLQRVTDTQYF
CDR3nt: TGTGCCAGCTCTCTCCAGCGGGTCACAGATACGCAGTATTTT

abundance: many
d_gene: TRBD2
j_gene: TRBJ2-5
v_gene: TRBV15
CDR3aa: CATSRRAGPQETQYF
CDR3nt: TGTGCCACCAGCAGAAGAGCGGGACCTCAAGAGACCCAGTACTTC

abundance: -
d_gene: -
j_gene: TRBJ1-3
v_gene: TRBV9
CDR3aa: CASSLRAPSSGNTIYF
CDR3nt: TGTGCCAGCAGCCTTCGTGCCCCCTCATCTGGAAACACCATATATTTT

abundance: -
d_gene: -
j_gene: TRBJ2-5
v_gene: TRBV6-5
CDR3aa: CATKGGRASGETQYF
CDR3nt: TGTGCCACCAAGGGTGGCAGGGCTTCCGGAGAGACCCAGTACTTC

abundance: -
d_gene: -
j_gene: TRBJ2-3
v_gene: TRBV9
CDR3aa: CASSVSLVSTGNTDTQYF
CDR3nt: TGTGCCAGCAGCGTAAGCCTAGTATCGACCGGGAACACAGATACGCAGTATTTT

abundance: few
d_gene: -
j_gene: TRBJ2-3
v_gene: TRBV7-9
CDR3aa: CATGETDTQYF
CDR3nt: TGTGCCACAGGGGAGACAGATACGCAGTATTTT

abundance: -
d_gene: -
j_gene: TRBJ1-1
v_gene: TRBV6-5
CDR3aa: CASSYSAAGNTEAFF
CDR3nt: TGTGCCAGCAGTTACTCGGCGGCGGGGAACACTGAAGCTTTCTTT

abundance: few
d_gene: -
j_gene: TRBJ1-5
v_gene: TRBV27
CDR3aa: CASSGRYSNQPQHF
CDR3nt: TGTGCCAGCAGTGGCAGATATAGCAATCAGCCCCAGCATTTT

abundance: few
d_gene: -
j_gene: TRBJ2-7
v_gene: TRBV7-2
CDR3aa: CASNAGDSYEQYF
CDR3nt: TGTGCCAGTAACGCAGGGGACTCCTACGAGCAGTACTTC

abundance: -
d_gene: -
j_gene: TRBJ2-3
v_gene: TRBV6-5
CDR3aa: CASSYSMLESMDTQYF
CDR3nt: TGTGCCAGCAGTTACTCGATGTTGGAGAGCATGGATACGCAGTATTTT

abundance: few
d_gene: -
j_gene: TRBJ1-2
v_gene: TRBV7-2
CDR3aa: CASSLAPGEYGYTF
CDR3nt: TGTGCCAGCAGCTTAGCCCCAGGGGAGTATGGCTACACCTTC

abundance: -
d_gene: -
j_gene: TRBJ2-1
v_gene: TRBV7-2
CDR3aa: CASSLARWQGSSYNEQFF
CDR3nt: TGTGCCAGCAGCTTAGCCCGTTGGCAGGGGAGCTCCTACAATGAGCAGTTCTTC

abundance: many
d_gene: TRBD1
j_gene: TRBJ2-7
v_gene: TRBV6-6
CDR3aa: CASSTRDSSYEQYF
CDR3nt: TGTGCCAGCAGTACCCGGGACAGCTCCTACGAGCAGTACTTC

abundance: -
d_gene: TRBD1
j_gene: TRBJ2-3
v_gene: TRBV5-1
CDR3aa: CASRSGTGNVLVDTQYF
CDR3nt: TGCGCCAGCCGATCGGGGACAGGGAACGTATTAGTAGATACGCAGTATTTT

abundance: -
d_gene: -
j_gene: TRBJ2-5
v_gene: TRBV28
CDR3aa: CASKTGAGIETQYF
CDR3nt: TGTGCCAGCAAGACCGGGGCGGGGATAGAGACCCAGTACTTC

abundance: many
d_gene: -
j_gene: TRBJ2-7
v_gene: TRBV5-1
CDR3aa: CASSLERYEQYF
CDR3nt: TGCGCCAGCAGCTTGGAAAGATACGAGCAGTACTTC

abundance: few
d_gene: -
j_gene: TRBJ1-2
v_gene: TRBV4-2
CDR3aa: CASSQVGTPAGYTF
CDR3nt: TGTGCCAGCAGCCAAGTCGGTACACCGGCGGGCTACACCTTC

abundance: -
d_gene: -
j_gene: TRBJ2-1
v_gene: TRBV4-2
CDR3aa: CASSQEGAGVLNEQFF
CDR3nt: TGTGCCAGCAGCCAAGAGGGGGCGGGAGTGCTCAATGAGCAGTTCTTC

abundance: -
d_gene: -
j_gene: TRBJ1-2
v_gene: TRBV25-1
CDR3aa: CASSESGRGYGYTF
CDR3nt: TGTGCCAGCAGTGAATCCGGACGGGGGTATGGCTACACCTTC

abundance: few
d_gene: -
j_gene: TRBJ2-5
v_gene: TRBV20-1
CDR3aa: CSAKDSPWEQYF
CDR3nt: TGCAGTGCTAAGGACAGCCCCTGGGAGCAGTACTTC

abundance: -
d_gene: TRBD1
j_gene: TRBJ2-2
v_gene: TRBV12-3/TRBV12-4
CDR3aa: CASSLAIRTGENGELFF
CDR3nt: TGTGCCAGCAGTTTAGCCATTCGGACAGGGGAAAACGGGGAGCTGTTTTTT

abundance: few
d_gene: TRBD1
j_gene: TRBJ2-7
v_gene: TRBV18
CDR3aa: CASSPSQGRYEQYF
CDR3nt: TGTGCCAGCTCACCGTCACAGGGGCGTTACGAGCAGTACTTC

abundance: -
d_gene: -
j_gene: TRBJ2-1
v_gene: TRBV12-3/TRBV12-4
CDR3aa: CASVRSGGAYDEQFF
CDR3nt: TGTGCCAGCGTCCGTTCAGGCGGGGCCTACGATGAGCAGTTCTTC

abundance: -
d_gene: -
j_gene: TRBJ2-7
v_gene: TRBV6-2/TRBV6-3
CDR3aa: CASSPTDGSYEQYF
CDR3nt: TGTGCCAGCAGTCCAACGGACGGATCCTACGAGCAGTACTTC

abundance: once
d_gene: -
j_gene: TRBJ1-1
v_gene: TRBV9
CDR3aa: CASSVAPVAGSLQEAFF
CDR3nt: TGTGCCAGCAGCGTAGCCCCCGTAGCGGGCAGCTTACAGGAAGCTTTCTTT

abundance: -
d_gene: -
j_gene: TRBJ2-2
v_gene: TRBV25-1
CDR3aa: CASTPTSNTGELFF
CDR3nt: TGTGCCAGCACCCCTACTTCGAACACCGGGGAGCTGTTTTTT

abundance: -
d_gene: TRBD1
j_gene: TRBJ2-5
v_gene: TRBV7-2
CDR3aa: CASSFDRGRTETQYF
CDR3nt: TGTGCCAGCAGCTTTGACAGGGGGCGCACGGAGACCCAGTACTTC

abundance: -
d_gene: TRBD2
j_gene: TRBJ2-1
v_gene: TRBV27
CDR3aa: CASSLYSGGPSYNEQFF
CDR3nt: TGTGCCAGCAGTTTATATTCGGGGGGGCCGTCCTACAATGAGCAGTTCTTC